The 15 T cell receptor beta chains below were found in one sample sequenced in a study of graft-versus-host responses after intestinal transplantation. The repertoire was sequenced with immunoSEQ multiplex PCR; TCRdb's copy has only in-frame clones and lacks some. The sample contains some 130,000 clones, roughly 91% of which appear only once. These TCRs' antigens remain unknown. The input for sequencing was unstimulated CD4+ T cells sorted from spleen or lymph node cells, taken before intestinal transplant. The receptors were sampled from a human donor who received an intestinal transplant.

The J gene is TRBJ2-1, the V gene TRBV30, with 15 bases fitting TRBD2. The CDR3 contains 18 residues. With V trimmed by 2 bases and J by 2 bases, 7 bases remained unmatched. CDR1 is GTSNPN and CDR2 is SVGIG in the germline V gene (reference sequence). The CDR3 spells CAWSTRTSGRAPYNEQFF. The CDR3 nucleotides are TGTGCCTGGAGTACACGGACTAGCGGGAGGGCCCCCTACAATGAGCAGTTCTTC.

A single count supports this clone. This CDR3 is CASSTGLAGLQYF. In DNA form, the CDR3 reads TGTGCCAGCAGCACGGGACTAGCGGGTTTGCAGTATTTT. The V and J genes are TRBV9 and TRBJ2-3, with 12 bases identical to TRBD2. Germline CDR1 and CDR2: SGDLS and YYNGEE. This CDR3 comprises 13 residues. With V trimmed by 4 bases and J by 11 bases, 5 bases remained unmatched. Full variable domain (outside the CDR3, taken from reference TRBV9 and TRBJ2-3): DSGVTQTPKHLITATGQRVTLRCSPRSGDLSVYWYQQSLDQGLQFLIQYYNGEERAKGNILERFSAQQFPDLHSELNLSSLELGDSALYFCASSTGLAGLQYFGPGTRLTVL.

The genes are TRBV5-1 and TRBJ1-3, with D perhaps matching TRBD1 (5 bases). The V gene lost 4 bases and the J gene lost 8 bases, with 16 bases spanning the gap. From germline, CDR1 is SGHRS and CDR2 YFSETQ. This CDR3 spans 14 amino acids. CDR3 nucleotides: TGCGCCAGCAGCCTCACGGTAGGGGTAGACACCATATATTTT. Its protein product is CASSLTVGVDTIYF.

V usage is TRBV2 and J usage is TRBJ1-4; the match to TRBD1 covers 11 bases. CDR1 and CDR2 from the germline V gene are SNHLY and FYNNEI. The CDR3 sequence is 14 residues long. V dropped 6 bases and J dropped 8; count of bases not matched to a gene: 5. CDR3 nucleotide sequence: TGTGCCAGCAGCGGACAGGGGGCCGTGGAAAAACTGTTTTTT. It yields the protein CASSGQGAVEKLFF.

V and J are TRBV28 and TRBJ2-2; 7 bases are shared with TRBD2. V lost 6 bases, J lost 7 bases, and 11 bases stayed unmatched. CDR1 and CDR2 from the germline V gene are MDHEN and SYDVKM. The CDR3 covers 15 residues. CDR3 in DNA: TGTGCCAGCAGAGCTTCGCGCGGGAGCCACGGGGAGCTGTTTTTT. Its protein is CASRASRGSHGELFF.

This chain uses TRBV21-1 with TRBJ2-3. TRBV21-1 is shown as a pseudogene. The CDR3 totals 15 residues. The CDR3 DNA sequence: TGTGCCAGCAGCAAAGCGGGGTCGCCAACAGATACGCAGTATTTT. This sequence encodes CASSKAGSPTDTQYF.

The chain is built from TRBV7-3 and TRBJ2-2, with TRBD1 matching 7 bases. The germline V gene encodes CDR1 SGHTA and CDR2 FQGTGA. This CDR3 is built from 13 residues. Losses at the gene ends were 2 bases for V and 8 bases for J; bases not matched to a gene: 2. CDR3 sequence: CASSLDRVGELFF. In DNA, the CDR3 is TGTGCCAGCAGCTTAGACAGGGTTGGGGAGCTGTTTTTT.

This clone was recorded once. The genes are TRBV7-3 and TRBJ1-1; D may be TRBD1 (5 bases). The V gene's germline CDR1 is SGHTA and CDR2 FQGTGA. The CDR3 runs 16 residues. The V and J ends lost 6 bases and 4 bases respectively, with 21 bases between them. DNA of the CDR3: TGTGCCAGCAGGGACACGCGGAGGGGAGGGAGCACTGAAGCTTTCTTT. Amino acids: CASRDTRRGGSTEAFF.

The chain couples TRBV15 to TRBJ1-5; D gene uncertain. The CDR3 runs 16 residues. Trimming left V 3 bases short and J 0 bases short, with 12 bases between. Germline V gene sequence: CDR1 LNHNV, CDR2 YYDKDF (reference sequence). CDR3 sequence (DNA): TGTGCCACCAGCAGCACTAACCCTTATAGCAATCAGCCCCAGCATTTT. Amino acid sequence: CATSSTNPYSNQPQHF.

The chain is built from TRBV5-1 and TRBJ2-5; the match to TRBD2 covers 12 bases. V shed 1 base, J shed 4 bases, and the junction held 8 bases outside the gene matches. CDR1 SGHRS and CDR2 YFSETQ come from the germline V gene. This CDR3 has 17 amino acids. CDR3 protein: CASSLTPSGRGGETQYF. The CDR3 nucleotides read TGCGCCAGCAGCTTGACGCCTAGCGGGAGGGGGGGAGAGACCCAGTACTTC.

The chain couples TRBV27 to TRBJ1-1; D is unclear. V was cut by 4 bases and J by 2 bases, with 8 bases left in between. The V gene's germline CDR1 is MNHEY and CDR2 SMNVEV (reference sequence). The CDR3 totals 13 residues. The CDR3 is CASSSRDNTEAFF. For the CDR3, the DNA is TGTGCCAGCAGTTCCCGCGACAACACTGAAGCTTTCTTT.

The CDR3, as DNA: TGTGCCAGCAGCCATCGAACTGAAGCTTTCTTT. This codes for CASSHRTEAFF. The chain combines TRBV11-2 with TRBJ1-1; D is uncertain. The CDR3 has 11 amino acids. V lost 5 bases, J lost 5 bases, and 6 bases lay in between. Germline assignment: CDR1 SGHAT and CDR2 FQNNGV.

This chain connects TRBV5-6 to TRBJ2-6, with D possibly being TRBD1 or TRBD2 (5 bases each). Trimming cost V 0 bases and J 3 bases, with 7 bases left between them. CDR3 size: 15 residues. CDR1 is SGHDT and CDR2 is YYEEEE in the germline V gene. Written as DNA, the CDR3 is TGTGCCAGCAGCTTGGGGGGGAATGGGGCCAACGTCCTGACTTTC. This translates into CASSLGGNGANVLTF.

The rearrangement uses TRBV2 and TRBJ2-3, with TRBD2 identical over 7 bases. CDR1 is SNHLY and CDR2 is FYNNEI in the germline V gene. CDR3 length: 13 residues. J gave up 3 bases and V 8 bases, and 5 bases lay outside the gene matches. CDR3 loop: CASFGGRTDTQYF. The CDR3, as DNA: TGTGCCAGCTTCGGGGGGAGGACAGATACGCAGTATTTT.

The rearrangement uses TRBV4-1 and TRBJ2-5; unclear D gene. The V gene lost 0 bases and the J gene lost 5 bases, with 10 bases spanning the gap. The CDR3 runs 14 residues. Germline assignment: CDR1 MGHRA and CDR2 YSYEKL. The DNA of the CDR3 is TGCGCCAGCAGCCAAGATAACATTGGGGAGACCCAGTACTTC. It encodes CASSQDNIGETQYF.